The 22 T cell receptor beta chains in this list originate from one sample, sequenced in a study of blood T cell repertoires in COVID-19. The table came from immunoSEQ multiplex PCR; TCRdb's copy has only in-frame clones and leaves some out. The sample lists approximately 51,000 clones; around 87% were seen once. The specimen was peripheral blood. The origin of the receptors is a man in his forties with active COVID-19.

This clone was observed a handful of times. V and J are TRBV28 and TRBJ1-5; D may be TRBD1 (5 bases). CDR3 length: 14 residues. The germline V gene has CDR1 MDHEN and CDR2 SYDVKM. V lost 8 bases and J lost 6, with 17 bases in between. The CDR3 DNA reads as TGTGCCAGCCACAGGCGGCAGGGCACTCAGCCCCAGCATTTT. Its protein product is CASHRRQGTQPQHF.

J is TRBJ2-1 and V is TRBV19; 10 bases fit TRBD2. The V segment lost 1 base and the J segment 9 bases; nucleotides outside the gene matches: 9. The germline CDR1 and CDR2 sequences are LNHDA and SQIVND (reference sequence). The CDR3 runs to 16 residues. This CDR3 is CASSIVWTSGIGEQFF. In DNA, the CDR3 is TGTGCCAGTAGTATAGTTTGGACTAGCGGTATCGGTGAGCAGTTCTTC.

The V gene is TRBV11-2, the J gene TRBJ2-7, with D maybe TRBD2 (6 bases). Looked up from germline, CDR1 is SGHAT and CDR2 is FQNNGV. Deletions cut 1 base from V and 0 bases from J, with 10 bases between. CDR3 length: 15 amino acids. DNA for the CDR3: TGTGCCAGCAGCTTAGGGTACGGGAGCTCCTACGAGCAGTACTTC. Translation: CASSLGYGSSYEQYF.

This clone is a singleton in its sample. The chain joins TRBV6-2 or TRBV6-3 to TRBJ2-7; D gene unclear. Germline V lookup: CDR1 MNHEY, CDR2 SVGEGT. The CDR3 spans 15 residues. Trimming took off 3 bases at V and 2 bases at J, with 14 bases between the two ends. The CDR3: CASSYMAAVAYEQYF. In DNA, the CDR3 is TGTGCCAGCAGTTATATGGCCGCCGTTGCCTACGAGCAGTACTTC.

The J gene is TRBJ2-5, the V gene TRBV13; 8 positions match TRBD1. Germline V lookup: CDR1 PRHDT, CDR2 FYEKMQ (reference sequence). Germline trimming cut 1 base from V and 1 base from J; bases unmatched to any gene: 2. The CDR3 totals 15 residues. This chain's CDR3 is CASSLAGQAQETQYF. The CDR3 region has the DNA TGTGCCAGCAGCTTAGCGGGACAGGCCCAAGAGACCCAGTACTTC.

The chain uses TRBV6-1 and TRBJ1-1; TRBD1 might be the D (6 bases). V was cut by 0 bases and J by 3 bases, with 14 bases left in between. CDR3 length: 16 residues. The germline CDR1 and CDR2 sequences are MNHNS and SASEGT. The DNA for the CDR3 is TGTGCCAGCAGTGAAGCCCTCAACCGACAGGACACTGAAGCTTTCTTT. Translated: CASSEALNRQDTEAFF.

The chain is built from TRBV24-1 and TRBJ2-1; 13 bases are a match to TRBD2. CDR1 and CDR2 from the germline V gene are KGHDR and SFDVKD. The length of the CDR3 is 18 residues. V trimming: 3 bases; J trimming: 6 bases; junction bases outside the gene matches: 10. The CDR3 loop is CATSDKGTSGKVGNEQFF. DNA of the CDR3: TGTGCCACCAGTGATAAAGGGACTAGCGGGAAGGTAGGCAATGAGCAGTTCTTC.

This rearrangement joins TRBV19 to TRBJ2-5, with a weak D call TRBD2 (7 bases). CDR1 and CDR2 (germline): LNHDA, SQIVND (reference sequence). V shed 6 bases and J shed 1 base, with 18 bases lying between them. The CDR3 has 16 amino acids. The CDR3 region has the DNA TGTGCCAGTAGCCAGAGGGGGGGGGCCGGCCAAGAGACCCAGTACTTC. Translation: CASSQRGGAGQETQYF.

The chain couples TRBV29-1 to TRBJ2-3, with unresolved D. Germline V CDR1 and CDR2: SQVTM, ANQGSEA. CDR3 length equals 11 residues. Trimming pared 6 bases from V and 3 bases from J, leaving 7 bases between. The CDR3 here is CSVYATDTQYF. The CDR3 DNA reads TGCAGCGTCTATGCTACAGATACGCAGTATTTT.

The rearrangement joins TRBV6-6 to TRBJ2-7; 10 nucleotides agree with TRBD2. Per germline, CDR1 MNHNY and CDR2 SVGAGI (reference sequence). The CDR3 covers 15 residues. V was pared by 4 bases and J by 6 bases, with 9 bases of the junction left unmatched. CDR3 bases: TGTGCCAGCAGTTGGTCTAGCGGGAGCGCCGGCGAGCAGTACTTC. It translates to CASSWSSGSAGEQYF.

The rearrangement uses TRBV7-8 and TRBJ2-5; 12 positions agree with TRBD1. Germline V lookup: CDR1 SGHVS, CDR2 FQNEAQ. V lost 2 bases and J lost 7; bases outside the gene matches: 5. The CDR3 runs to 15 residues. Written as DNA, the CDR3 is TGTGCCAGCAGCTTACCGGGACAGGGGGCCGGGACCCAGTACTTC. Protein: CASSLPGQGAGTQYF.

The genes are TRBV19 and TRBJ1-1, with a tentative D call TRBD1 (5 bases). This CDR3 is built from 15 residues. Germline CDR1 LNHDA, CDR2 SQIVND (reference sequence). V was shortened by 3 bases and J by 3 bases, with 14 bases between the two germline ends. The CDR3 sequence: CASSITDGGYTEAFF. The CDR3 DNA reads TGTGCCAGTAGTATTACTGACGGGGGTTACACTGAAGCTTTCTTT.

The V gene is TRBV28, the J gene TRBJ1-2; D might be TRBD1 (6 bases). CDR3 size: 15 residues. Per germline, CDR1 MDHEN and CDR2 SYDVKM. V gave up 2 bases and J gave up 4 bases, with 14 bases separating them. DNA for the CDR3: TGTGCCAGCAGTTTACGACCCCAGGGGATCTATGGCTACACCTTC. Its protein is CASSLRPQGIYGYTF.

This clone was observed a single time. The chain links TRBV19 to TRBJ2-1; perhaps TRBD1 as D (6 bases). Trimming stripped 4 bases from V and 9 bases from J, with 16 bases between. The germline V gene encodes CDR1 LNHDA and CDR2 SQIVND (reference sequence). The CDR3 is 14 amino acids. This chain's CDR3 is CASSTGHEGGEQFF. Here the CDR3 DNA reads TGTGCCAGTAGTACGGGACACGAGGGTGGTGAGCAGTTCTTC.

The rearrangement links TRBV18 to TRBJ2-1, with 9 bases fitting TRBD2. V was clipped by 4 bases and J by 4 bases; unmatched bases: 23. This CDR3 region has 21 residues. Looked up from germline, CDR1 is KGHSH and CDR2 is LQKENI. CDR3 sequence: CASSLDPLTSGSWVGYNEQFF. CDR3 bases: TGTGCCAGCTCACTTGACCCCTTGACTAGCGGCTCCTGGGTGGGATACAATGAGCAGTTCTTC.

DNA for the CDR3: TGCAGCGTTGGCCGGGACAGGGTCCCTAACTATGGCTACACCTTC. This translates into CSVGRDRVPNYGYTF. J is TRBJ1-2 and V is TRBV29-1; 9 nucleotides agree with TRBD1. V lost 4 bases and J lost 0; bases outside the gene matches: 6. This CDR3 has 15 residues. CDR1 SQVTM and CDR2 ANQGSEA come from the germline V gene.

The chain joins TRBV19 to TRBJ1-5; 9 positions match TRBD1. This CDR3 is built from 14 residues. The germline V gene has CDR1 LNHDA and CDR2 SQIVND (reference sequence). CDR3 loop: CASTATGGNQPQHF. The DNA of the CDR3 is TGTGCTTCCACCGCGACAGGGGGTAATCAGCCCCAGCATTTT.

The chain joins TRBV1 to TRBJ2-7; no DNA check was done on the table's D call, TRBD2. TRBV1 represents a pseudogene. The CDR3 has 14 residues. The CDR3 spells CTSSHPSGGYEQYF. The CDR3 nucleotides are TGCACCAGCAGCCACCCTAGCGGGGGCTACGAGCAGTACTTC.

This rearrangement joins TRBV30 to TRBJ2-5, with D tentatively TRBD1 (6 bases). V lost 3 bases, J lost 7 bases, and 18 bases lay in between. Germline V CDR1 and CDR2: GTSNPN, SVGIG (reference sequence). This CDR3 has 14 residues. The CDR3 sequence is CAWRGKTVRGTQYF. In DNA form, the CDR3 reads TGTGCCTGGAGGGGAAAAACAGTCAGGGGGACCCAGTACTTC.

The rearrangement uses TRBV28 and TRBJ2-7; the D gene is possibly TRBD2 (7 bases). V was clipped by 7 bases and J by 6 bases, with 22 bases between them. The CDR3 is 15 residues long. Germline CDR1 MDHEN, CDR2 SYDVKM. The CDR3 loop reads CASNPNRGRGGEQYF. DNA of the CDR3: TGTGCCAGCAACCCAAACCGCGGGAGAGGGGGCGAGCAGTACTTC.

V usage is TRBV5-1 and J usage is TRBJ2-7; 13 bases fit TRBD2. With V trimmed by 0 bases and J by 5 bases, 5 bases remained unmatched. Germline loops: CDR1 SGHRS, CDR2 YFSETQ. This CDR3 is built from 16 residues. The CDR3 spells CASSLAGLAGVNEQYF. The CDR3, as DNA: TGCGCCAGCAGCTTGGCCGGACTAGCGGGAGTTAACGAGCAGTACTTC.

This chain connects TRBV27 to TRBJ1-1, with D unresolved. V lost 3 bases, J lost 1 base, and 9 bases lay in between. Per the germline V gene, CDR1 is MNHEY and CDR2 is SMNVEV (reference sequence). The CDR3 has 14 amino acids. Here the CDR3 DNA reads TGTGCCAGCAGTTTGGGCACAGCGAACACTGAAGCTTTCTTT. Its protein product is CASSLGTANTEAFF.